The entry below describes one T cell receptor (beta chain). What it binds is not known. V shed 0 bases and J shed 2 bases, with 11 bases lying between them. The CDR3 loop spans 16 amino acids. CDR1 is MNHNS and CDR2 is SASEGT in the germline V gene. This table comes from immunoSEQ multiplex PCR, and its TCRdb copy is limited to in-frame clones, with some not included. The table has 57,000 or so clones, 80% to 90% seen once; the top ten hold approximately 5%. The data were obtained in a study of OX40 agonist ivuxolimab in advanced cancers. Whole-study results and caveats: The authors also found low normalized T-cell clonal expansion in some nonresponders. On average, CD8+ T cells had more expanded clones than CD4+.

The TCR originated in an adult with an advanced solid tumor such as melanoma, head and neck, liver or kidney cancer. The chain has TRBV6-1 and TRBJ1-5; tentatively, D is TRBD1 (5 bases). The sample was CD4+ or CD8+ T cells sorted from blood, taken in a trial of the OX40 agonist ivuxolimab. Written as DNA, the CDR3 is TGTGCCAGCAGTGAAGCGGGGGGTTCCGGCAATCAGCCCCAGCATTTT. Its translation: CASSEAGGSGNQPQHF.